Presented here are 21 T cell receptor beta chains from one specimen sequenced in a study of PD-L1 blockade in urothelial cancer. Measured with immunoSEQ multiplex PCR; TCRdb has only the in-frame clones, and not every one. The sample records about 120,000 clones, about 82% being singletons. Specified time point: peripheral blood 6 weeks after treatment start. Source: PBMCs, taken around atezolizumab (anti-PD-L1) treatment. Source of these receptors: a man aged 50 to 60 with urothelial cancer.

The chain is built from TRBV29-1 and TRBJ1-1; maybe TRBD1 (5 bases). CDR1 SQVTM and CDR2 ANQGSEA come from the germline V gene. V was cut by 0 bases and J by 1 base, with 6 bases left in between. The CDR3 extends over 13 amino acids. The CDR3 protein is CSVEEGANTEAFF. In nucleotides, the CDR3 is TGCAGCGTTGAAGAAGGGGCGAACACTGAAGCTTTCTTT.

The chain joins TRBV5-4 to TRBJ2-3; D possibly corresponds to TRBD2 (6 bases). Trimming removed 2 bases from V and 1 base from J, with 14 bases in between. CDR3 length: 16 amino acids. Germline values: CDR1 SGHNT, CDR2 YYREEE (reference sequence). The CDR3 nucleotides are TGTGCCAGCAGCTTACCAGCGGGTACCCGCACAGATACGCAGTATTTT. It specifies CASSLPAGTRTDTQYF.

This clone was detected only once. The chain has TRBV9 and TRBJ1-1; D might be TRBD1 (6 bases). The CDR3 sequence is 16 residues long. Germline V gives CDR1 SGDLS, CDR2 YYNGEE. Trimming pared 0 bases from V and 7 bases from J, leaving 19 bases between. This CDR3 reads CASSVAGAGGTGEAFF. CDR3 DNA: TGTGCCAGCAGCGTAGCTGGTGCGGGGGGCACAGGTGAAGCTTTCTTT.

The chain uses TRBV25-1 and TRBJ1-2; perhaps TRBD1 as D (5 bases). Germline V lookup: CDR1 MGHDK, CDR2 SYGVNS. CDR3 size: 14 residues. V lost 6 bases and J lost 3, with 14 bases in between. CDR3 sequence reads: CASRKAGGDYGYTF. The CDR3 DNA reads TGTGCCAGCAGAAAGGCCGGGGGGGACTATGGCTACACCTTC.

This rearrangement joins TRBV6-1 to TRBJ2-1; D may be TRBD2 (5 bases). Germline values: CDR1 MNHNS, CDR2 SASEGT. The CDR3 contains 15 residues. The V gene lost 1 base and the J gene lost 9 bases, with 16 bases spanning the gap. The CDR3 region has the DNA TGTGCCAGCAGTGAAGGCGTCCAAGGAGGTGGTGAGCAGTTCTTC. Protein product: CASSEGVQGGGEQFF.

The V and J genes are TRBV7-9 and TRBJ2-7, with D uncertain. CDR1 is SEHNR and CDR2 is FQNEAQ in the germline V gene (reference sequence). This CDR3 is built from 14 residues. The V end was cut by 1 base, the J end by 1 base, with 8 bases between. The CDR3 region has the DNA TGTGCCAGCAGCTTAGTTGCCAGTTCCTACGAGCAGTACTTC. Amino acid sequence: CASSLVASSYEQYF. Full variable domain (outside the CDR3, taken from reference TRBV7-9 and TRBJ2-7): DTGVSQNPRHKITKRGQNVTFRCDPISEHNRLYWYRQTLGQGPEFLTYFQNEAQLEKSRLLSDRFSAERPKGSFSTLEIQRTEQGDSAMYLCASSLVASSYEQYFGPGTRLTVT.

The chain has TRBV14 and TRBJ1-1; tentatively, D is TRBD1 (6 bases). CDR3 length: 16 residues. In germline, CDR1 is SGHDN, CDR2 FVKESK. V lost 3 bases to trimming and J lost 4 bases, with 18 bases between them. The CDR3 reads CASSHSGQRGFTEAFF. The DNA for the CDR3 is TGTGCCAGCAGCCATTCCGGACAGAGGGGGTTCACTGAAGCTTTCTTT.

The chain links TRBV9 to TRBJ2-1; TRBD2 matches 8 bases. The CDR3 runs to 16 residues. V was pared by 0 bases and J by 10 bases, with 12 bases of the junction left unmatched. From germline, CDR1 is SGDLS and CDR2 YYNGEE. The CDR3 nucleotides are TGTGCCAGCAGCGTAGATACGACTAGCGCCCCCTCCGAGCAGTTCTTC. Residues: CASSVDTTSAPSEQFF. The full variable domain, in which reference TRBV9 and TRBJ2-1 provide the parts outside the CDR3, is DSGVTQTPKHLITATGQRVTLRCSPRSGDLSVYWYQQSLDQGLQFLIQYYNGEERAKGNILERFSAQQFPDLHSELNLSSLELGDSALYFCASSVDTTSAPSEQFFGPGTRLTVL.

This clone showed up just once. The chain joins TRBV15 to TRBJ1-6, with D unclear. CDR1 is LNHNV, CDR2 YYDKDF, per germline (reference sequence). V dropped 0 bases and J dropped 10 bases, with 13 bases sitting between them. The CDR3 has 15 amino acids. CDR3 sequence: CATSRDQANRSPLHF. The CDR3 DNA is TGTGCCACCAGCAGAGATCAAGCCAATAGATCACCCCTCCACTTT.

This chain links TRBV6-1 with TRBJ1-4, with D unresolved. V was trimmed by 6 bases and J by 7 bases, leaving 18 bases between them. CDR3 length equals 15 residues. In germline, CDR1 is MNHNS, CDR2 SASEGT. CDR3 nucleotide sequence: TGTGCCAGCAGGCTCACTCAGGTCGCGGGTGAAAAACTGTTTTTT. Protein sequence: CASRLTQVAGEKLFF.

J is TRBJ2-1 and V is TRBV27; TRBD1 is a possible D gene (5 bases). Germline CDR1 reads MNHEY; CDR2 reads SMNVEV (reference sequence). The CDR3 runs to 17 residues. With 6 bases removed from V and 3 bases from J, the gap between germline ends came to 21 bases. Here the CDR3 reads CASSRIGHAQYYNEQFF. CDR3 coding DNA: TGTGCCAGCAGCCGAATAGGACACGCACAATACTACAATGAGCAGTTCTTC.

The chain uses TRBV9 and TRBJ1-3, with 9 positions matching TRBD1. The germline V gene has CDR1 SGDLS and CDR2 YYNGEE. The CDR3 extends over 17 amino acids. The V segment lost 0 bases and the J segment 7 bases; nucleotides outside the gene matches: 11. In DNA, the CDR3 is TGTGCCAGCAGCGTAGATCCGCCAGGGACAGGGACGAACACCATATATTTT. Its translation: CASSVDPPGTGTNTIYF. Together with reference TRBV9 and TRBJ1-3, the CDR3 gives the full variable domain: DSGVTQTPKHLITATGQRVTLRCSPRSGDLSVYWYQQSLDQGLQFLIQYYNGEERAKGNILERFSAQQFPDLHSELNLSSLELGDSALYFCASSVDPPGTGTNTIYFGEGSWLTVV.

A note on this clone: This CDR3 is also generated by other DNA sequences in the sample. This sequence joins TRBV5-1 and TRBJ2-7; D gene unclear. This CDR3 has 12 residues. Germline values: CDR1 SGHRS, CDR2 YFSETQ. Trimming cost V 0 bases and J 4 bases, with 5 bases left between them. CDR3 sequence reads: CASSLGGYEQYF. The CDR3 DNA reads TGCGCCAGCAGCTTGGGCGGTTACGAGCAGTACTTC.

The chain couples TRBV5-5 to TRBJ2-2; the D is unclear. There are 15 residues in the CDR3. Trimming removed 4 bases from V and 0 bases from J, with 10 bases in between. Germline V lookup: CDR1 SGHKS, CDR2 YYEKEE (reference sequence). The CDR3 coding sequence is TGTGCCAGCAGCCCCGTCGGAGCGAACACCGGGGAGCTGTTTTTT. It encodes CASSPVGANTGELFF. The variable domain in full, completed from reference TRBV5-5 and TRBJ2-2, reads DAGVTQSPTHLIKTRGQQVTLRCSPISGHKSVSWYQQVLGQGPQFIFQYYEKEERGRGNFPDRFSARQFPNYSSELNVNALLLGDSALYLCASSPVGANTGELFFGEGSRLTVL.

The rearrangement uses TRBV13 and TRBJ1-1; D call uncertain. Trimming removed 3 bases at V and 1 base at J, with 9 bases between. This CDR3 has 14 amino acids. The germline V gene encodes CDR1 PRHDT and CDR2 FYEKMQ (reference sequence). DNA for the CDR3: TGTGCCAGCAGCTTCGGCAGACAGAACACTGAAGCTTTCTTT. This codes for CASSFGRQNTEAFF.

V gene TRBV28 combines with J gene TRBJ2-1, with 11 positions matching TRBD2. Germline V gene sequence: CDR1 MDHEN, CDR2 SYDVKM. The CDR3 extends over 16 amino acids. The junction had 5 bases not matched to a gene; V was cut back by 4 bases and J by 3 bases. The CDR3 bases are TGTGCCAGCAGTTCCGAGGGACTAGCGGTCTACAATGAGCAGTTCTTC. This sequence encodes CASSSEGLAVYNEQFF. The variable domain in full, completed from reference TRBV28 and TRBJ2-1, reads DVKVTQSSRYLVKRTGEKVFLECVQDMDHENMFWYRQDPGLGLRLIYFSYDVKMKEKGDIPEGYSVSREKKERFSLILESASTNQTSMYLCASSSEGLAVYNEQFFGPGTRLTVL.

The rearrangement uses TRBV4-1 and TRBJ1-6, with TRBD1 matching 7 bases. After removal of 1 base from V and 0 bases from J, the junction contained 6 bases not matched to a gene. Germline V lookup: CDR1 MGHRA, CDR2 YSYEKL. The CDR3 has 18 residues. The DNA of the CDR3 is TGCGCCAGCAGCCAAGGGGGCCCAGGGGGCTCCTATAATTCACCCCTCCACTTT. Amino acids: CASSQGGPGGSYNSPLHF.

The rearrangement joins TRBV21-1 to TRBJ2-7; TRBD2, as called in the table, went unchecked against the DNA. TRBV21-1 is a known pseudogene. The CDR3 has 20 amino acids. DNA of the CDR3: TGTGCCAGCAGCAAAGTCGTTGGCAGGGGGTTAGTAGCGGGAGAAGGCGAGCAGTACTTC. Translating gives CASSKVVGRGLVAGEGEQYF.

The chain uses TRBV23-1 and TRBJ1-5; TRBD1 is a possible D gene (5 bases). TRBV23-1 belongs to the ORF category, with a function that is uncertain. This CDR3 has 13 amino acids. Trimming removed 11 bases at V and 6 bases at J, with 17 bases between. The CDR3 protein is CAGCQGQGQPQHF. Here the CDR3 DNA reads TGCGCCGGATGTCAAGGGCAGGGTCAGCCCCAGCATTTT.

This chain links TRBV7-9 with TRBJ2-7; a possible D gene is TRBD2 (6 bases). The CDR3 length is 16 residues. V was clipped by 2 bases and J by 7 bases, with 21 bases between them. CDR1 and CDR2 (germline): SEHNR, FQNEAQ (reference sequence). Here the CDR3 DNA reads TGTGCCAGCAGCTTACTAGCCGGGAGTCGTAGTATTGAGCAGTACTTC. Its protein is CASSLLAGSRSIEQYF.

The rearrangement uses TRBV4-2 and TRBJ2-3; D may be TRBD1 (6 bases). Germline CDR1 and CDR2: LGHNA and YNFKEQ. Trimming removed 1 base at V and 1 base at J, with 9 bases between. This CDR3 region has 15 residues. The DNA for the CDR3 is TGTGCCAGCAGCCAAGGGGGGCGGGGCACAGATACGCAGTATTTT. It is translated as CASSQGGRGTDTQYF.